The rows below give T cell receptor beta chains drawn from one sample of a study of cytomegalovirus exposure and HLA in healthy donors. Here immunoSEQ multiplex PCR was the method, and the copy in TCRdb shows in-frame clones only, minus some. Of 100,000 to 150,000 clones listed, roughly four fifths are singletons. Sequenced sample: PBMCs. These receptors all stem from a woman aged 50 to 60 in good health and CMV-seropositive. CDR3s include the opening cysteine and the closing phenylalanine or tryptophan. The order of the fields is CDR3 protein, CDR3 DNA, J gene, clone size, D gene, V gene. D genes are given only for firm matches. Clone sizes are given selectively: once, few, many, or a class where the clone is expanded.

CDR3 protein: CASSPETSGGFSYEQYF
CDR3 DNA: TGTGCCAGCAGCCCCGAGACTAGCGGGGGATTTTCCTACGAGCAGTACTTC
J gene: TRBJ2-7
clone size: .
D gene: TRBD2
V gene: TRBV4-2

CDR3 protein: CASSRDSQSNQPQHF
CDR3 DNA: TGTGCCAGCAGTAGGGACAGCCAGAGCAATCAGCCCCAGCATTTT
J gene: TRBJ1-5
clone size: .
D gene: TRBD1
V gene: TRBV2

CDR3 protein: CASSLSGTSSYEQYF
CDR3 DNA: TGTGCCAGCTCACTTTCCGGGACTAGCTCCTACGAGCAGTACTTC
J gene: TRBJ2-7
clone size: .
D gene: TRBD2
V gene: TRBV18

CDR3 protein: CASSSDRQETIYSNQPQHF
CDR3 DNA: TGTGCCAGTAGTTCAGATAGACAGGAAACGATTTATAGCAATCAGCCCCAGCATTTT
J gene: TRBJ1-5
clone size: .
D gene: .
V gene: TRBV19

CDR3 protein: CSSVSGNTIYF
CDR3 DNA: TGCAGTTCTGTATCGGGAAACACCATATATTTT
J gene: TRBJ1-3
clone size: .
D gene: .
V gene: TRBV20-1

CDR3 protein: CASKAGRSRHEQYF
CDR3 DNA: TGTGCCAGCAAAGCCGGGAGGTCCCGCCACGAGCAGTACTTC
J gene: TRBJ2-7
clone size: .
D gene: TRBD2
V gene: TRBV6-5

CDR3 protein: CASSFRGGNRETQYF
CDR3 DNA: TGTGCCAGCAGCTTTAGGGGGGGCAATCGAGAGACCCAGTACTTC
J gene: TRBJ2-5
clone size: few
D gene: .
V gene: TRBV5-4

CDR3 protein: CASSVGAGGQTQYF
CDR3 DNA: TGTGCCAGCAGCGTAGGAGCGGGGGGACAGACCCAGTACTTC
J gene: TRBJ2-5
clone size: .
D gene: TRBD2
V gene: TRBV9

CDR3 protein: CASSPAGNSYNEQFF
CDR3 DNA: TGTGCCAGCAGCCCAGCGGGGAACTCCTACAATGAGCAGTTCTTC
J gene: TRBJ2-1
clone size: .
D gene: TRBD2
V gene: TRBV7-6

CDR3 protein: CASRGQLHSNQPQHF
CDR3 DNA: TGTGCCAGCAGAGGACAGCTACATAGCAATCAGCCCCAGCATTTT
J gene: TRBJ1-5
clone size: .
D gene: .
V gene: TRBV27

CDR3 protein: CASSSAGLETDTQYF
CDR3 DNA: TGTGCCAGCAGCTCAGCGGGACTAGAGACAGATACGCAGTATTTT
J gene: TRBJ2-3
clone size: .
D gene: TRBD2
V gene: TRBV7-3

CDR3 protein: CAWNSPQDVTHYEQYF
CDR3 DNA: TGTGCCTGGAATTCACCACAGGACGTGACTCATTACGAGCAGTACTTC
J gene: TRBJ2-7
clone size: .
D gene: .
V gene: TRBV30

CDR3 protein: CASALHGGGTQETQYF
CDR3 DNA: TGTGCTAGTGCCCTACATGGCGGGGGGACCCAAGAGACCCAGTACTTC
J gene: TRBJ2-5
clone size: .
D gene: TRBD2
V gene: TRBV12-5

CDR3 protein: CASSPAGGGRTDTQYF
CDR3 DNA: TGCGCCAGCAGCCCTGCGGGCGGGGGCCGCACAGATACGCAGTATTTT
J gene: TRBJ2-3
clone size: .
D gene: .
V gene: TRBV5-1

CDR3 protein: CASSSRQGQNYGYTF
CDR3 DNA: TGTGCCAGCAGCTCGAGACAGGGGCAAAACTATGGCTACACCTTC
J gene: TRBJ1-2
clone size: .
D gene: TRBD1
V gene: TRBV7-2

CDR3 protein: CASSLRQGYETQYF
CDR3 DNA: TGTGCCAGCAGCTTACGGCAGGGGTACGAGACCCAGTACTTC
J gene: TRBJ2-5
clone size: few
D gene: .
V gene: TRBV7-9

CDR3 protein: CASSPEQYNSPLHF
CDR3 DNA: TGTGCCAGCTCACCTGAACAATATAATTCACCCCTCCACTTT
J gene: TRBJ1-6
clone size: .
D gene: .
V gene: TRBV18

CDR3 protein: CASSVGTSGGAGQETQYF
CDR3 DNA: TGTGCCAGCAGCGTAGGGACTAGCGGGGGGGCTGGGCAAGAGACCCAGTACTTC
J gene: TRBJ2-5
clone size: few
D gene: TRBD2
V gene: TRBV9

CDR3 protein: CASRFLDHNNEQFF
CDR3 DNA: TGTGCCAGCAGGTTCCTAGACCACAACAATGAGCAGTTCTTC
J gene: TRBJ2-1
clone size: .
D gene: .
V gene: TRBV2

CDR3 protein: CASSTQGYREETQYF
CDR3 DNA: TGCGCCAGCAGCACCCAAGGTTACAGGGAAGAGACCCAGTACTTC
J gene: TRBJ2-5
clone size: few
D gene: .
V gene: TRBV4-1

CDR3 protein: CASSLEGGLHSPLHF
CDR3 DNA: TGTGCCAGCAGCTTAGAGGGAGGTTTACATTCACCCCTCCACTTT
J gene: TRBJ1-6
clone size: .
D gene: .
V gene: TRBV7-9

CDR3 protein: CASSQEWGRGDEQYF
CDR3 DNA: TGTGCCAGCAGCCAAGAATGGGGTAGGGGCGACGAGCAGTACTTC
J gene: TRBJ2-7
clone size: .
D gene: .
V gene: TRBV4-2

CDR3 protein: CSAVSGTENTEAFF
CDR3 DNA: TGCAGCGCCGTTTCCGGGACAGAGAACACTGAAGCTTTCTTT
J gene: TRBJ1-1
clone size: .
D gene: TRBD1
V gene: TRBV29-1

CDR3 protein: CASSLGLVSNEQFF
CDR3 DNA: TGTGCCAGCAGCTTGGGATTAGTAAGCAATGAGCAGTTCTTC
J gene: TRBJ2-1
clone size: .
D gene: .
V gene: TRBV5-6

CDR3 protein: CASSPGDTRIYTF
CDR3 DNA: TGTGCCAGCAGCCCCGGGGATACAAGAATCTACACCTTC
J gene: TRBJ1-2
clone size: .
D gene: .
V gene: TRBV7-2

CDR3 protein: CAIRAGFANTGELFF
CDR3 DNA: TGTGCCATCAGAGCGGGGTTCGCGAACACCGGGGAGCTGTTTTTT
J gene: TRBJ2-2
clone size: .
D gene: TRBD2
V gene: TRBV10-3

CDR3 protein: CASSIAEHGYTF
CDR3 DNA: TGTGCCAGTAGTATAGCTGAGCATGGCTACACCTTC
J gene: TRBJ1-2
clone size: .
D gene: .
V gene: TRBV19

CDR3 protein: CASSFGRENHNSPLHF
CDR3 DNA: TGTGCCAGCAGTTTTGGCCGGGAGAATCATAATTCACCCCTCCACTTT
J gene: TRBJ1-6
clone size: .
D gene: .
V gene: TRBV6-5

CDR3 protein: CASSLNPGSGTEAFF
CDR3 DNA: TGTGCCAGCAGCTTAAATCCGGGTTCGGGAACTGAAGCTTTCTTT
J gene: TRBJ1-1
clone size: .
D gene: .
V gene: TRBV7-8